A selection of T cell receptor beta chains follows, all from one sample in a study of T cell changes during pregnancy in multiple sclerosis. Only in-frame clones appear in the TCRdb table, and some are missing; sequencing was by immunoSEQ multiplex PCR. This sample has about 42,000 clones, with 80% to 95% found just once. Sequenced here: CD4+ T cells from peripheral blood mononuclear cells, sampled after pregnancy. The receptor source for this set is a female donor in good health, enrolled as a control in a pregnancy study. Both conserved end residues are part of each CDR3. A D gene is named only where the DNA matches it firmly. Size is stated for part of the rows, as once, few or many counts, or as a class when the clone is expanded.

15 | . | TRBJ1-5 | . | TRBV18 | TGTGCCAGCTCACCAACCAAGGGGGGCAATCAGCCCCAGCATTTT | CASSPTKGGNQPQHF
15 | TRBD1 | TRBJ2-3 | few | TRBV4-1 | TGCGCCAGCAGCCAGGGACAGGGGGCGTTGGATACGCAGTATTTT | CASSQGQGALDTQYF
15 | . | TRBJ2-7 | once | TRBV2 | TGTGCCAGCACCCCCGAGGCGGGACAGTCTTACGAGCAGTACTTC | CASTPEAGQSYEQYF
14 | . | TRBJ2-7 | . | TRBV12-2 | TGTGCAAGTCGCGCGGGACAGGGGGATGGCGAGCAGTACTTC | CASRAGQGDGEQYF
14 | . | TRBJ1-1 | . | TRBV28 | TGTGCCAGCAGTTTATCACAGGAGAACACTGAAGCTTTCTTT | CASSLSQENTEAFF
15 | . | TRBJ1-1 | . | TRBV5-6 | TGTGCCAGCAGCTTGTTTGGTCTGGAATCGGGTGAAGCTTTCTTT | CASSLFGLESGEAFF
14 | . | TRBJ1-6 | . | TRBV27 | TGTGCCAGCAGTTTACCCGGGGATGCTTCACCCCTCCACTTT | CASSLPGDASPLHF
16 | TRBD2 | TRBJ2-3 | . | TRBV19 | TGTGCCAGTAGTATAGGGGGAGCGGGGCGCACAGATACGCAGTATTTT | CASSIGGAGRTDTQYF
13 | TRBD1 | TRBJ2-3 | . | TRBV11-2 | TGTGCCAGCAGCTTAGAAGGGGGCGATACGCAGTATTTT | CASSLEGGDTQYF
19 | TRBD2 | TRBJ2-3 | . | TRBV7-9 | TGTGCCAGCAGCTTATTGCCGCTAGCGGGAGGGTATCAACCAGATACGCAGTATTTT | CASSLLPLAGGYQPDTQYF
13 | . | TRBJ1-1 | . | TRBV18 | TGTGCCAGCTCGGCACAGATGAACACTGAAGCTTTCTTT | CASSAQMNTEAFF
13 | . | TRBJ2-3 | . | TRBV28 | TGTGCCAGCAGTTCCGCCCGGGAGAATACGCAGTATTTT | CASSSARENTQYF
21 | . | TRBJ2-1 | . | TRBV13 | TGTGCCAGCAGCTGTTCGGCCCCGGGTACAGGGTCGAGCGGGGTCTACAATGAGCAGTTCTTC | CASSCSAPGTGSSGVYNEQFF
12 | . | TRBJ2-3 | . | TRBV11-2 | TGTGCCAGCAGCTTAGTGCGGGACACGCAGTATTTT | CASSLVRDTQYF
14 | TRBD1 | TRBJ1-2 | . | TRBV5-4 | TGTGCCAGCAGTTCGACAGGGGGCAGGGGTGGCTACACCTTC | CASSSTGGRGGYTF
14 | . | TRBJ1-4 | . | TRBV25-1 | TGTGCCAGCAGTGAACCCGGACAGAGGAAAAAACTGTTTTTT | CASSEPGQRKKLFF
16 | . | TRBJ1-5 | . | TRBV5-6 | TGTGCCAGCAGCCCTAGTGGGGCAGCGCTAAGGCAGCCCCAGCATTTT | CASSPSGAALRQPQHF
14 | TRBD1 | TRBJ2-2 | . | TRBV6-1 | TGTGCCAGCGAAGACAGGGGGCTTACCGGGGAGCTGTTTTTT | CASEDRGLTGELFF
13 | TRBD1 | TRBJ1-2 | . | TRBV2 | TGTGCCAGCAGTACACAGGGGGCGAGGGGCTACACCTTC | CASSTQGARGYTF
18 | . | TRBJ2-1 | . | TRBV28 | TGTGCCAGCAGTTGCACCCGTGGAGCGGACAGCTCCTACAATGAGCAGTTCTTC | CASSCTRGADSSYNEQFF
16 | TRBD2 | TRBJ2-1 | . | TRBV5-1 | TGCGCCAGCAGCCCCCGGATTCTAGCGGGCCTTAATGAGCAGTTCTTC | CASSPRILAGLNEQFF
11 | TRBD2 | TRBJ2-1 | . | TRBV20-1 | TGCAGTGGGGGAGGGGCCAATGAGCAGTTCTTC | CSGGGANEQFF
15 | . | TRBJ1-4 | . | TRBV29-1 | TGCAGCGTTGAAGATCTAAGGGGAGGGGACGAAAAACTGTTTTTT | CSVEDLRGGDEKLFF
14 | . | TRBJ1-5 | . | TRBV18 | TGTGCCAGCTCACCACAGGGAGGCAATCAGCCCCAGCATTTT | CASSPQGGNQPQHF
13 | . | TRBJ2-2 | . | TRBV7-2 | TGTGCCAGCAGCCCAGGGCCGGGCGGGGAGCTGTTTTTT | CASSPGPGGELFF
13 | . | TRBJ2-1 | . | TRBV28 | TGTGCCAGCAGTTTTCCCCCATTCAATGAGCAGTTCTTC | CASSFPPFNEQFF
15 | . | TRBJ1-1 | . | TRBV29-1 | TGCAGCGTTTCGGGAAGAAAGTCTGCCGGCACTGAAGCTTTCTTT | CSVSGRKSAGTEAFF
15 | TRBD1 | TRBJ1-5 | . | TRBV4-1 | TGCGCCAGCAGCCAAGAAGGACAGGCGAATCAGCCCCAGCATTTT | CASSQEGQANQPQHF
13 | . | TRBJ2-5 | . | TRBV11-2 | TGTGCCAGCAGCTTAAGCCCTCGACTGGCCCAGTACTTC | CASSLSPRLAQYF
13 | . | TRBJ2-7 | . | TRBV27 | TGTGCCAGCAGCCCAACGACAGGCTACGAGCAGTACTTC | CASSPTTGYEQYF
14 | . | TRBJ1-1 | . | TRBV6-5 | TGTGCCAGCAGTTCCCCATCGGAGGGACGGAAAGCTTTCTTT | CASSSPSEGRKAFF
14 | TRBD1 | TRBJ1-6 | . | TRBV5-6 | TGTGCCAGCAGATCGCAGGGGGAAGGCTCACCCCTCCACTTT | CASRSQGEGSPLHF
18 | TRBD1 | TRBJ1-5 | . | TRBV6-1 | TGTGCCAGCAGTGTCAAAGCCGGGACAGGGGGGACCAATCAGCCCCAGCATTTT | CASSVKAGTGGTNQPQHF
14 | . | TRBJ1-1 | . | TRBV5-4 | TGTGCCAGCAGCCCAGGACAGAGGAACACTGAAGCTTTCTTT | CASSPGQRNTEAFF
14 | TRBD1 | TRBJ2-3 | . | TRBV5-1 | TGCGCCAGCAGCCCGGACAGGGGGAGAGATACGCAGTATTTT | CASSPDRGRDTQYF
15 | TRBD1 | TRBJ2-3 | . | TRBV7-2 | TGTGCCAGCAGCCAAAGCAGGGGGAGCACAGATACGCAGTATTTT | CASSQSRGSTDTQYF
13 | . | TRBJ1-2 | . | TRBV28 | TGTGCCAGCAGTTTAGATGGGGGCGATGGCTACACCTTC | CASSLDGGDGYTF
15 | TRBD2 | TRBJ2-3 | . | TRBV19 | TGTGCCAGTAGACTAGCGGGAGCGGGTCCGGATACGCAGTATTTT | CASRLAGAGPDTQYF
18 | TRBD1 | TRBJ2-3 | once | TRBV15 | TGTGCCACCAGCTCTTACGACTACCGGGACAGGGCAACAGATACGCAGTATTTT | CATSSYDYRDRATDTQYF
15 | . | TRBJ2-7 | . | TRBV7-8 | TGTGCCAGCAGCTTAGAAGTGGCGGGACCCTACGAGCAGTACTTC | CASSLEVAGPYEQYF
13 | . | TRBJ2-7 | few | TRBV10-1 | TGCGCCAGCAGAGAGGACAGTTCCCACGAGCAGTACTTC | CASREDSSHEQYF
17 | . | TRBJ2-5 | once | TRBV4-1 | TGCGCCAGCAGCCAAGCCCTGGGAGGGGGGAGCCAAGAGACCCAGTACTTC | CASSQALGGGSQETQYF
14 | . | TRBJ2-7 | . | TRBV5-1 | TGCGCCAGCAGCTTTCCCGGGGGTAACCGGGAGCAGTACTTC | CASSFPGGNREQYF
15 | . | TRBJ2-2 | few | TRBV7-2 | TGTGCCAGCAGCCTCCGGGGGGCAGGGACCGGGGAGCTGTTTTTT | CASSLRGAGTGELFF
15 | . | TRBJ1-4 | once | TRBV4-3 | TGCGCCAGCAGCCAAGATGGCAGAAGTAATGAAAAACTGTTTTTT | CASSQDGRSNEKLFF
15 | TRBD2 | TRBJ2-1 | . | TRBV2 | TGTGCCAGCAGTTTGGAGGCGGGAGGGCCCTCTGAGCAGTTCTTC | CASSLEAGGPSEQFF
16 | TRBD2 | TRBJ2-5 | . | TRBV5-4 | TGTGCCAGCAGCTTGACCAAGACTAGCGGGGAAGAGACCCAGTACTTC | CASSLTKTSGEETQYF
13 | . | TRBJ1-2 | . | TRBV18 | TGTGCCAGCTCACCGGGTAGGGACAATGGCTACACCTTC | CASSPGRDNGYTF
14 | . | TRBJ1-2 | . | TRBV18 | TGTGCCAGCTCACCGGCCGGGGACTCCTATGGCTACACCTTC | CASSPAGDSYGYTF